This TCR beta chain was captured in a study of blood T cell repertoires in COVID-19. As handled by the study authors: By means of reference gene primer amplification, nucleated cell counts were estimated. The protocol was immunoSEQ multiplex PCR, while the TCRdb copy is restricted to in-frame clones and leaves out a portion. The DNA gave D and trimming, while V, J and clone size come from that table. Among some 460,000 clones listed, about 90% were seen once. V lost 0 bases to trimming and J lost 6 bases; unmatched junction nucleotides: 6. CDR3 size: 16 residues. CDR1 and CDR2 from the germline V gene are SGHDT and YYEEEE.

The sample consisted of PBMCs or T cells enriched from blood (not recorded which). The chain has TRBV5-6 and TRBJ2-2, with 9 positions matching TRBD2. This sequence was found in a woman under 30 who had recovered from COVID-19. In DNA form, the CDR3 reads TGTGCCAGCAGCTTGGTTGGCGGGGGGGCTCCCGGGGAGCTGTTTTTT. This translates into CASSLVGGGAPGELFF.